The clone carrying this TCR beta chain was detected ten times or more. This entry is derived from a study of type 1 regulatory T cells. Study context: An in vitro protocol generated T-allo10, a Tr1-enriched, alloantigen-specific CD4 T cell product.

Using its own MiXCR run on the reads, TCRdb lists one record per CDR3 protein. The table shows approximately 90,000 distinct CDR3 sequences, with 30% to 35% occurring only once. The CDR3 length is 16 residues. Trimming left V 1 base short and J 0 bases short, with 15 bases between. CDR1 DFQATT and CDR2 SNEGSKA come from the germline V gene (reference sequence). Sequenced input: CD4+ T cells, either the whole sample or a sorted fraction (not recorded which). The clonotype was recovered from a human donor in good health. The chain employs TRBV20-1 and TRBJ1-2; a weak D match, TRBD1 (5 bases). The CDR3 DNA is TGCAGTGCTAGAGGGACAATTCGGAGCTCTAACTATGGCTACACCTTC. As protein: CSARGTIRSSNYGYTF.